This T cell receptor (beta chain) was recovered during a study of T cell clonotyping in hematopoietic cell transplantation. Findings of the study overall: Pathologically expanded recipient clonotypes increased progressively from day 30 to day 180 as diversity fell. At the given depth, recipient repertoires were over 95% de novo clonotypes.

Time point here: recipient sample about 28 days before transplant, after cytoreduction. With respect to this clone: Antigen: not known.

V was pared by 5 bases and J by 2 bases, with 15 bases between. CDR1 is SGHTA and CDR2 is FQGNSA in the germline V gene. The CDR3 sequence is 16 residues long. The protocol was immunoSEQ multiplex PCR, while the TCRdb copy is restricted to in-frame clones and leaves out a portion. This table holds about 41,000 clones, less than 85% found once. The receptor was isolated from a man aged 60-69 years with acute myeloid leukemia. Some clones in this sample may be carry-over from other donors' samples. Material: peripheral blood mononuclear cells, obtained before stem cell transplant. V gene TRBV7-2 combines with J gene TRBJ2-2, with D uncertain. The CDR3 loop reads CASSLKTLINTGELFF. In DNA, the CDR3 is TGTGCCAGCAGCCTAAAGACGCTCATTAACACCGGGGAGCTGTTTTTT.